The source of this TCR beta chain is a study of T cell repertoires in cytomegalovirus infection. Study-level background: Evidence of both CMV infection and a matching HLA type came from public TCR beta signatures.

This clonotype was seen only a few times. Each CDR3 protein is one row after TCRdb ran MiXCR on the reads. The table has 350,000 to 450,000 distinct CDR3 sequences, around a sixth seen once; the top ten hold 8.7%. The sample consisted of PBMCs. The receptor was isolated from a human donor in good health (CMV status not recorded). Some clones in this sample may be carry-over from other donors' samples.

CDR3 region: CASSGDRLPSYNSPLHF. For the CDR3, the DNA is TGTGCCAGCAGTGGGGACAGGCTTCCCTCCTATAATTCACCCCTCCACTTT. The V and J genes are TRBV2 and TRBJ1-6; the match to TRBD1 covers 8 bases. The CDR3 runs 17 residues. The V segment lost 4 bases and the J segment 0 bases; nucleotides outside the gene matches: 5. Germline assignment: CDR1 SNHLY and CDR2 FYNNEI.